The T cell receptor (beta chain) under discussion was sequenced for a study of blood T cell repertoires in COVID-19. Donors were grouped by their self-reported clinical history. This CDR3 has 13 amino acids. V shed 0 bases and J shed 9 bases, with 10 bases lying between them. Germline V CDR1 and CDR2: SGHKS, YYEKEE (reference sequence). Profiling relied on immunoSEQ multiplex PCR, and the TCRdb table lists in-frame clones only, not all of them. The repertoire has approximately 300,000 clones, around 85% of them found once; the top ten carry around 1.8%. The clonotype was recovered from a woman in her 30s who had been exposed to COVID-19. V usage is TRBV5-5 and J usage is TRBJ1-5, with D possibly being TRBD1 (6 bases). Sequenced input: PBMCs or T cells enriched from blood (not recorded which). The CDR3 sequence is CASSLDREWPQHF. Here the CDR3 DNA reads TGTGCCAGCAGCTTGGACAGGGAGTGGCCCCAGCATTTT.